This T cell receptor (beta chain) came from a study of cytomegalovirus exposure and HLA in healthy donors. Study-level findings and limits: Based on reports, TCR beta sequences accurately predicted HLA-A and HLA-B alleles for most subjects.

After removal of 5 bases from V and 1 base from J, the junction contained 4 bases not matched to a gene. The CDR3 is 14 residues long. Germline V gene data show CDR1 as SGHTA and CDR2 as FQGNSA. Comments on this clone: No antigen is known for it.

It was with 60 Vbeta and 13 Jbeta primers that the PCR ran. Using immunoSEQ multiplex PCR, the repertoire was profiled, and TCRdb retains in-frame clones only, with some absent. Of 95,000 to 150,000 clones in the sample, roughly 80% are singletons; the top ten hold less than 3%. This clonotype originated in a woman between 35 and 50 years old in good health and CMV-seropositive. J is TRBJ2-5 and V is TRBV7-2, with TRBD2 matching 7 bases. The sequenced sample was PBMCs. DNA for the CDR3: TGTGCCAGCAGCCACTCTAGCGGCCAAGAGACCCAGTACTTC. Its translation: CASSHSSGQETQYF.